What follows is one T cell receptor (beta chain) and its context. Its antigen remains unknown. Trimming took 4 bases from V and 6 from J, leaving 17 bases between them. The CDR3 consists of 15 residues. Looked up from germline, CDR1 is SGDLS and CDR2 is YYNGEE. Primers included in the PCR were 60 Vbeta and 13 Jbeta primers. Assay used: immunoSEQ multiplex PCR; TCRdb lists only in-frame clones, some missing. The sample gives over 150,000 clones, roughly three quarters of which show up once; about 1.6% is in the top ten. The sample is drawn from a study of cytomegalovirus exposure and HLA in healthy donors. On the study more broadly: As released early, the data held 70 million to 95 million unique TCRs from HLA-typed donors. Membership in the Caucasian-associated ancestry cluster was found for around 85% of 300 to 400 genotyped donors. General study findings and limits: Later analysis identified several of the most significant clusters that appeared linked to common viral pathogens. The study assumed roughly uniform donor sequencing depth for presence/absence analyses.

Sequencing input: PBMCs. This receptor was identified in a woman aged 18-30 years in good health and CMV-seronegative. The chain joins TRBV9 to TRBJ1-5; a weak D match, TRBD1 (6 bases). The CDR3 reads CASSPSVGAGQPQHF. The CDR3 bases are TGTGCCAGCAGCCCCTCGGTGGGGGCAGGTCAGCCCCAGCATTTT.